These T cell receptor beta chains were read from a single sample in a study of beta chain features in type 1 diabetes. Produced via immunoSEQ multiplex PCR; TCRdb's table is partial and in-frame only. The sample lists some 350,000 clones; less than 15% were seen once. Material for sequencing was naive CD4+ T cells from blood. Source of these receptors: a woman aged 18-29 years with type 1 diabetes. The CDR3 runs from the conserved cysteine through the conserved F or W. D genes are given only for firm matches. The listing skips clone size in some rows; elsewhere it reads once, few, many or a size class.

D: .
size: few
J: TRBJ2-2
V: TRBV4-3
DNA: TGCGCCAGCAGCCAAGTAGTATCTAACACCGGGGAGCTGTTTTTT
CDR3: CASSQVVSNTGELFF

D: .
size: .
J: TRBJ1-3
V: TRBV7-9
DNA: TGTGCCAGCAGCTTCCGGGGATCCGGGGGAAACACCATATATTTT
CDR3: CASSFRGSGGNTIYF

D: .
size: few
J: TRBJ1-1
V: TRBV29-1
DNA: TGCAGCGTTTCGGGAAGGATGAACACTGAAGCTTTCTTT
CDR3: CSVSGRMNTEAFF

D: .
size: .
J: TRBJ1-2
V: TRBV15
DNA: TGTGCCACCAGCAGAGGAAGGGGTCATGGCTACACCTTC
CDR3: CATSRGRGHGYTF

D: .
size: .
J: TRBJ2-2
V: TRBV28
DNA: TGTGCCAGCAGCCCTCCTTTCACCGGGGAGCTGTTTTTT
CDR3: CASSPPFTGELFF

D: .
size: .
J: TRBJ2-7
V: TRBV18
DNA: TGTGCCAGCTCACCACCCGTACACCCCTACGAGCAGTACTTC
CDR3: CASSPPVHPYEQYF

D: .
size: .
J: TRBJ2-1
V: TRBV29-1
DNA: TGCAGCGTCCATGGGACACCCAAGGCCTACAATGAGCAGTTCTTC
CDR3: CSVHGTPKAYNEQFF

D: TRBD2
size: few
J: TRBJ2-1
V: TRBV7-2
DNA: TGTGCCAGCAGCTTAGTCGGGACTAGTTCCTACAATGAGCAGTTCTTC
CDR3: CASSLVGTSSYNEQFF

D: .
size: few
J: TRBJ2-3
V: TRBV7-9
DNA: TGTGCCAGCAGCCCACGTCTGGCAGAGGACACAGATACGCAGTATTTT
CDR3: CASSPRLAEDTDTQYF

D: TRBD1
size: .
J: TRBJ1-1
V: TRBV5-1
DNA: TGCGCCAGCAGCTTGGCTGGGGACAGAGGAGAAGCTTTCTTT
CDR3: CASSLAGDRGEAFF

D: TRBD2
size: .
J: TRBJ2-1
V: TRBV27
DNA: TGTGCCAGCAGCACTTCTGGACTAGCGGGAGAGGCTGGTTTCTTC
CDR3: CASSTSGLAGEAGFF

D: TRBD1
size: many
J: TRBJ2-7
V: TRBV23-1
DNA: TGCGCCAGCAGACTGGACAGGGAAGTTACCTACGAGCAGTACTTC
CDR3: CASRLDREVTYEQYF

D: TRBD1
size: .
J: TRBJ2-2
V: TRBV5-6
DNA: TGTGCCAGCAGCCCCCGGGACAGGGGGCTGAGCACCGGGGAGCTGTTTTTT
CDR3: CASSPRDRGLSTGELFF

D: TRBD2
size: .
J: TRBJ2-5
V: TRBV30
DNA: TGTGCCTGGACTAGCGGACAAGAGACCCAGTACTTC
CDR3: CAWTSGQETQYF

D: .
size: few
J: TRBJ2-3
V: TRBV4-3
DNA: TGCGCCAGCAGCCAAGATCTGGGCGGGATCAGCAATACGCAGTATTTT
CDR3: CASSQDLGGISNTQYF

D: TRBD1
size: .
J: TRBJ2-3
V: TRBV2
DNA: TGTGCCAGCAGGCCGGGACAGTCTAGCACAGATACGCAGTATTTT
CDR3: CASRPGQSSTDTQYF

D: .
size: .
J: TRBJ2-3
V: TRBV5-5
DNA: TGTGCCAGCAGCCAGGGGCGAGACTTCAACACAGATACGCAGTATTTT
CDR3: CASSQGRDFNTDTQYF

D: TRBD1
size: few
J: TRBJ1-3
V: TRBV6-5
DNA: TGTGCCAGCAGTTACGGGAACAGGGGGGACACCATATATTTT
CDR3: CASSYGNRGDTIYF

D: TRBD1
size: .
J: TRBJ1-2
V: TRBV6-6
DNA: TGTGCCAGCAGTTCCCAACCGGGACAGGCGAGCTATGGCTACACCTTC
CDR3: CASSSQPGQASYGYTF

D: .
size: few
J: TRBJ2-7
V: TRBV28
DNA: TGTGCCAGCAGAATGGTGGGAGTAACCTCCTACGAGCAGTACTTC
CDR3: CASRMVGVTSYEQYF

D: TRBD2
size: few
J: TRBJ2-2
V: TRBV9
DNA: TGTGCCAGCAGCGTAGGGGGAGCGGGAGTTTACACCGGGGAGCTGTTTTTT
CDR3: CASSVGGAGVYTGELFF

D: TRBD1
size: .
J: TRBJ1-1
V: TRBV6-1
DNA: TGTGCCATCCAGGGACAGGGGGACACTGAAGCTTTCTTT
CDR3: CAIQGQGDTEAFF